This T cell receptor beta chain derives from a study of response to subunit inactivated influenza vaccine. Worth noting for this clonotype: The target antigen is unknown.

One entry per CDR3 protein results from TCRdb running MiXCR on the RT-PCR reads. Counted here are about 240,000 distinct CDR3 sequences, 12% occurring once; the ten biggest clones make up about 7.8%. Study-level results: After each seasonal influenza vaccination, few new T cells are recruited, the authors suggested.

The CDR3 has 15 amino acids. Trimming shortened V by 6 bases and J by 1 base, and 16 bases separated the two germline ends. The chain joins TRBV12-3 or TRBV12-4 to TRBJ2-7; tentatively, D is TRBD1 or TRBD2 (5 bases each). The source is a man in his fifties who received an inactivated influenza vaccine. The sample was non-naive T cells sorted from PBMCs, taken 14 to 15 days before vaccination. CDR3 sequence (DNA): TGTGCCAGCAGCCCTTCATTCGGGGCGTCCTACGAGCAGTACTTC. Amino acid sequence: CASSPSFGASYEQYF.